A single T cell receptor beta chain is shown here with its context. Its specific antigen is unknown. One base away there is no much larger clone; base qualities are not given. Library generation was performed with the immunoSEQ multiplex PCR assay. The multiplex PCR relied on a mix of 60 forward primers for TCR Vbeta segments and 13 reverse primers for TCR Jbeta segments. The CDR3 region of rearranged TCR beta genes was amplified from genomic DNA with a multiplex PCR assay. The Illumina HiSeq System was used to sequence the amplified TCR beta libraries as 87-base-pair reads. The paper's processing steps were these. In a later analysis, some 80 million unique TCR beta chains were counted across the roughly 670 repertoires, and some 10 million of these chains were shared by at least two donors. Raw reads were error-corrected and collapsed into unique sequences with a nearest-neighbor algorithm that merged closely related sequences to remove PCR and sequencing errors. Alignment of CDR3 sequences to IMGT reference sequences was used to assign V, D and J gene segments. For a sequence to be retained, a match of at least six nucleotides was required to both a V gene segment and a J gene segment. A rearrangement counted as productive if the CDR3 had no stop codons and remained in frame with V and J, and every other rearrangement counted as non-productive. CDR3 was defined by IMGT convention, running from the second conserved V-encoded cysteine to the conserved J-encoded phenylalanine. Sequences without an unambiguous match to a single V gene segment were excluded from the earlier analysis of several hundred of the donors. In an earlier analysis of about 590 of the donors, a V segment was called functional when productive rearrangements were above 56.7%, and segregating when the standard deviation between donors exceeded 5%. To diagnose cytomegalovirus status from the catalog of TCR beta chain sequences, a statistical classification framework was built. V and J gene assignment, in a later analysis, came from comparing TCR nucleotide sequences with IMGT/GENE-DB human TR gene sequences. In a later analysis, CDR3 sequences and most-parsimonious VDJ recombination scenarios were assigned using the TCRdist pipeline. In a later analysis, each TCR beta chain was defined by its CDR3 amino acid sequence together with its V-gene family, and reads lacking a unique V-gene family were excluded. In a later analysis, 450 to 600 highly shared, low-generation-probability nucleotide sequences were removed to address suspected cross-contamination and a sequencing artifact. A later analysis calculated a clonal expansion index for each public chain from normalized within-repertoire ranks of inferred template counts. In a later analysis, generation probabilities were computed using a VDJ recombination model fitted to out-of-frame rearrangements, and the results were checked against IGoR. A later analysis scored TCR-TCR, TCR-HLA and TCR-CMV co-occurrence with hypergeometric tests, applying a repertoire-size bias correction to TCR pairs. To estimate false discovery rates, a later analysis permuted the HLA or CMV assignments 20 times. In a later analysis, co-occurring TCRs were grouped using DBSCAN, and TCRdist sequence similarity was added for clustering within HLA-allele-positive subsets. Repertoires with fewer than 30,000 or more than 120,000 public chains, plus five repertoires with anomalous nucleotide sharing, were excluded from co-occurrence clustering. Entries here come from immuneACCESS through TCRdb and include only in-frame sequences with V and J called. Some clones fail to appear in such tables; in the studies checked, an unresolved V gene covers under half of the shortfall, and the cause of the remainder is unknown. V and J calls and clone size are copied from that table; D and trimming were computed from the DNA. This sample gives some 76,000 clones in total; around three quarters of them show up just once. The ten largest clones take up roughly 12% of the sample.

The record originates from a study of cytomegalovirus exposure and HLA in healthy donors (dated by TCRdb to the late 2010s). Context from the whole study: In an earlier analysis of some 610 of the donors, 250 to 350 Gb of sequence data and 120 million or so unique TCR beta sequences from about 179 million T cells were reported. Typing coverage differed by locus: A, B, C, DRB1 and DQB1 were typed in roughly 620-640 donors, DQA1 in about 500, DPA1 in some 600, and DPB1 in around 490. About 280 gigabases of sequencing data and 80 million or so unique TCR sequences were included in an early release covering about 700 HLA-typed donors. Of the roughly 430 genotyped donors, approximately 83% fell in the genetic ancestry cluster associated with self-reported Caucasian donors. Among some 400 genotyped donors of the cohort, an average of approximately 200,000 unique TCR beta nucleotide sequences was sequenced per donor, of which about 18% were non-productive. The later analysis used no new phenotypic data to find candidate immune exposures, relying instead on TCR beta sequences and their occurrence across donors. The study used immunosequencing to profile the T cell repertoires of more than 650 subjects and linked those repertoires to cytomegalovirus serostatus. The study combined high-throughput TCR immunosequencing, statistical association of individual TCRs with disease status, and machine learning to predict cytomegalovirus infection status. Besides the first cohort of 666 subjects, a separate validation cohort made up of 90 to 150 different subjects was used. Both class I and class II loci were covered by HLA typing, at four-digit resolution. A later genetic analysis took genome-wide SNP genotypes for about 65% of the 666 donors and used that subset as a discovery cohort. Alongside the repertoire data, information on donor age, sex, ethnicity and CMV serostatus was compiled. An earlier analysis of around 540 of the donors applied high-throughput TCR beta sequencing to assess whether each TCR beta V gene segment acted as functional or pseudogenic. Roughly 5 DR-DQ haplotypes were handled as single units for association and clustering, since linkage in the cohort was strong. A later analysis re-analyzed previously published TCR beta repertoires from roughly 690 donors and added high-resolution HLA genotyping to study TCR occurrence patterns. The study aimed to test whether signatures of past pathogen exposure could be identified by cataloging public T cell receptors. All discovery cohort repertoires had been generated using a single sequencing platform.

Results and caveats for the whole study, not just this receptor: A group of highly shared sequence variants was considered likely to be a technical artifact of the sequencing pipeline. In a later genetic analysis, fewer N-insertions in productive TCRs were reported among donors in an Asian-associated ancestry cluster than the roughly 640-donor mean. Because HLA typing was missing for some donors at each locus, association tests included only the typed subset. In the study, some 180 TCR beta chains were listed as associated with cytomegalovirus. A later analysis associated 15,000 to 20,000 TCR beta sequences with specific HLA alleles at a false discovery rate of 0.05. A few of the identified cytomegalovirus-associated TCR beta chains were confirmed in vitro to be specific for cytomegalovirus antigens. This cohort had only TCR beta chains sequenced, and the lack of alpha or paired-chain data limited which features could be detected. A further reported finding was that TCR beta sequences accurately predicted the HLA-A and HLA-B alleles for most subjects in the first cohort. In a later genetic analysis, a missense DCLRE1C variant was associated with V-gene and J-gene trimming of TCR beta chains, and the association was replicated in an independent cohort. Correlated functional status among segregating V segments might be attributable to linkage disequilibrium, but an unknown experimental factor could not be ruled out. In a later analysis, HLA-associated TCR beta chains showed more clonal expansion and lower generation probabilities than non-associated chains that were equally common. The 87-base-pair reads could not distinguish some IMGT-functional V segments, including TRBV6-2 and TRBV6-3, so those segments were excluded. Because counts were too low, some 16 rarely observed V segments, including chromosome 9 orphons, were excluded from the earlier analysis of some 540 of the donors. The classifier was reported to diagnose cytomegalovirus status with high specificity and sensitivity in both the original and validation cohorts. It was suggested by the authors that the approach could potentially be generalized to other disease states and immunological phenotypes. A later analysis found that most CMV-associated TCR beta chains appeared HLA-restricted, with HLA associations seemingly driven largely by CMV exposure. In a later analysis, TCR association rates were found to vary across HLA loci, with the most associated TCRs seen for DRB1 alleles and the fewest for HLA-C alleles. Broadly in line with IMGT annotations, most TCR beta V segments showed up in productive rearrangements about 87% or about 30% of the time in an earlier analysis of roughly 590 of the donors. Most TCR sequences were observed very rarely across donors, whereas some public TCRs were present in many individuals. For the cohort, immune exposure information was limited to CMV serostatus. Strong co-occurrence of HLA alleles, especially DR and DQ, made assigning TCR associations to individual alleles difficult. A later analysis reported that several top co-occurrence clusters appeared linked to parvovirus B19, influenza, CMV and Epstein-Barr virus. The presence/absence analyses assumed that sequencing depth was roughly uniform across donors, and that assumption may not be true.

At the junction V is shortened by 5 bases and J by 0 bases, with 7 bases in between. The germline V gene specifies MRHNA as CDR1 and SNTAGT as CDR2. There are 13 amino acids in the CDR3, from cysteine to phenylalanine inclusive. Only CDR3 DNA is held: 39 bases, read in frame from base 1. The cohort was made up of roughly 670 healthy bone marrow donors. Cohort members were all nominally healthy when sampled, although unrecorded immune exposures were likely present. The donor was CMV seropositive and belonged to the group of over 250 seropositive cohort members. Every donor gave a peripheral blood sample, and the peripheral blood mononuclear cells from that sample were used for TCR beta sequencing. Genomic DNA was extracted from the blood cell samples with the Qiagen DNeasy Blood Extraction Kit.

This chain joins TRBV6-4 to TRBJ1-1, with a tentative D gene TRBD1 over 5 matching bases. The source is a male donor in good health and CMV-seropositive. The sequenced material came from PBMCs. The CDR3 amino acid sequence is: CASSIRVNTEAFF. Read as DNA, the sequence is TGTGCCAGCAGTATCAGGGTGAACACTGAAGCTTTCTTT.